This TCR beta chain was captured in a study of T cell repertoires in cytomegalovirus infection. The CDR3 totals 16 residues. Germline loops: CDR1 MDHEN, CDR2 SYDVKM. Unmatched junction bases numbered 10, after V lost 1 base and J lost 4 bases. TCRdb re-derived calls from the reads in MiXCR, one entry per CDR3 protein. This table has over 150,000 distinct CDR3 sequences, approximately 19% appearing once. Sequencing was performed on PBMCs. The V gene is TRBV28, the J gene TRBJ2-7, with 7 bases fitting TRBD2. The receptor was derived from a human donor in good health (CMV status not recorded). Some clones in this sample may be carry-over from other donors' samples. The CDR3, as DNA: TGTGCCAGCAGTTTATATATGGGCAGCGGGACTTACGAGCAGTACTTC. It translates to CASSLYMGSGTYEQYF.